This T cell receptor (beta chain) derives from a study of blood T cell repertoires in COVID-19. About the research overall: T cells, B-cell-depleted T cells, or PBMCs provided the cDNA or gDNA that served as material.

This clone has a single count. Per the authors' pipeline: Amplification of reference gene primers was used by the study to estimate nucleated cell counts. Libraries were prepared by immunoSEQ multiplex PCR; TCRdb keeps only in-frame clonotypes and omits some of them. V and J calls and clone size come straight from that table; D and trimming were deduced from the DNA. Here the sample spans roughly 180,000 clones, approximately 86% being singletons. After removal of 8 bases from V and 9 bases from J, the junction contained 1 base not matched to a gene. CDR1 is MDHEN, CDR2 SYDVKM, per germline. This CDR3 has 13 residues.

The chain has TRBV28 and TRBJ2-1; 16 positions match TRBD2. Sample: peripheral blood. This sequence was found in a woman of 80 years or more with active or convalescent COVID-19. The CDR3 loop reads CASGTSGRVEQFF. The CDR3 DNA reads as TGTGCCAGCGGGACTAGCGGGAGGGTTGAGCAGTTCTTC.